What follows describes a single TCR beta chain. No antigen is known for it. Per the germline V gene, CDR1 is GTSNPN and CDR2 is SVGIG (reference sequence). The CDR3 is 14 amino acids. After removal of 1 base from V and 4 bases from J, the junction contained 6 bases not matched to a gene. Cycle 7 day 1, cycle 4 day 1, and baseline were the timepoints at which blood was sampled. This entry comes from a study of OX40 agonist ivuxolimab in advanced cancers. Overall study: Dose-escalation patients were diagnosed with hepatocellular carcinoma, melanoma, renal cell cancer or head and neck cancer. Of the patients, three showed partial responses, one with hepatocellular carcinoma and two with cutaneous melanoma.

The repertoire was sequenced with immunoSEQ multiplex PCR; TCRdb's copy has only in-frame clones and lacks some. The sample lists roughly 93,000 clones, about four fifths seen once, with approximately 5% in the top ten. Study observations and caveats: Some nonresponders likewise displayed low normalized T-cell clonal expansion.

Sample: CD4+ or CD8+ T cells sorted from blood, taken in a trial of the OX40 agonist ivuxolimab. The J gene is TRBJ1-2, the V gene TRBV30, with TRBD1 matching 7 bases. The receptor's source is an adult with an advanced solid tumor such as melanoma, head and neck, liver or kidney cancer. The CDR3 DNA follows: TGTGCCTGGAGTGCAGGGGGAGGGGGCTATGGCTACACCTTC. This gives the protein CAWSAGGGGYGYTF. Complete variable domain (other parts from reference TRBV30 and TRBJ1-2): SQTIHQWPATLVQPVGSPLSLECTVEGTSNPNLYWYRQAAGRGLQLLFYSVGIGQISSEVPQNLSASRPQDRQFILSSKKLLLSDSGFYLCAWSAGGGGYGYTFGSGTRLTVV.